The rows below give T cell receptor beta chains drawn from one sample of a study of T cell repertoires in cytomegalovirus infection. TCRdb used MiXCR to reprocess the reads, holding one entry per CDR3 protein. Of around 540,000 distinct CDR3 sequences in the sample, about 33% were seen once. No cognate antigen is known for these TCRs. The sequenced sample was cultured PBMCs, obtained from culture after CMV antigen stimulation. These TCRs come from a human donor in good health (CMV status not recorded). Some clones in this sample may be carry-over from other donors' samples. The CDR3 runs from the conserved cysteine through the conserved F or W.

CDR3aa: CSGGTSGRAPFSYNEQFF
j_gene: TRBJ2-1
v_gene: TRBV29-1

CDR3aa: CASSLAEPYEQYF
j_gene: TRBJ2-7
v_gene: TRBV7-2

CDR3aa: CSARGLAGGSDTGELFF
j_gene: TRBJ2-2
v_gene: TRBV20-1

CDR3aa: CASSFPTRSGGERNEQFF
j_gene: TRBJ2-1
v_gene: TRBV7-9

CDR3aa: CASSQEMPKVSSYNEQFF
j_gene: TRBJ2-1
v_gene: TRBV4-3

CDR3aa: CSARDPGSQRDTQYF
j_gene: TRBJ2-3
v_gene: TRBV20-1

CDR3aa: CASSQELAEFYEQYF
j_gene: TRBJ2-7
v_gene: TRBV4-2

CDR3aa: CASRQSGQETQYF
j_gene: TRBJ2-5
v_gene: TRBV27

CDR3aa: CASSETPPGFGNQPQHF
j_gene: TRBJ1-5
v_gene: TRBV6-1

CDR3aa: CASRASSGAQYF
j_gene: TRBJ2-3
v_gene: TRBV6-5

CDR3aa: CSPGLNSGPLAQDTQYF
j_gene: TRBJ2-3
v_gene: TRBV20-1

CDR3aa: CASSEGASGRDTQYF
j_gene: TRBJ2-3
v_gene: TRBV6-1

CDR3aa: CASSPHPGLEIRF
j_gene: TRBJ2-3
v_gene: TRBV7-2

CDR3aa: CASSLETGYGYTF
j_gene: TRBJ1-2
v_gene: TRBV7-2

CDR3aa: CASSYNGLAGYNEQFF
j_gene: TRBJ2-1
v_gene: TRBV7-2

CDR3aa: CAISRTGGKDTEAFF
j_gene: TRBJ1-1
v_gene: TRBV10-3

CDR3aa: CASKRRENTEAFF
j_gene: TRBJ1-1
v_gene: TRBV19

CDR3aa: CASSPQAGAQETQYF
j_gene: TRBJ2-5
v_gene: TRBV18

CDR3aa: CASIARGRGGKLFF
j_gene: TRBJ1-4
v_gene: TRBV28

CDR3aa: CSVAEQFF
j_gene: TRBJ2-1
v_gene: TRBV20-1

CDR3aa: CASSLPRQGIQDEQYF
j_gene: TRBJ2-7
v_gene: TRBV7-9

CDR3aa: CASSVTANEQFF
j_gene: TRBJ2-1
v_gene: TRBV2

CDR3aa: CASSSQRLEQFF
j_gene: TRBJ2-1
v_gene: TRBV7-2

CDR3aa: CASSQESGTQYF
j_gene: TRBJ2-3
v_gene: TRBV4-3

CDR3aa: CAIRGQGVNQPQHF
j_gene: TRBJ1-5
v_gene: TRBV10-3

CDR3aa: CASSPPGTRSYEQYF
j_gene: TRBJ2-7
v_gene: TRBV28

CDR3aa: CASSQDQASGRDETQYF
j_gene: TRBJ2-5
v_gene: TRBV4-1

CDR3aa: CASSFFRRGDDATDTQYF
j_gene: TRBJ2-3
v_gene: TRBV12-3/TRBV12-4

CDR3aa: CASSLGGHEQYF
j_gene: TRBJ2-7
v_gene: TRBV19

CDR3aa: CASSSRTVNTGELFF
j_gene: TRBJ2-2
v_gene: TRBV12-3/TRBV12-4

CDR3aa: CASSSPTLRMMETQYF
j_gene: TRBJ2-5
v_gene: TRBV6-2/TRBV6-3

CDR3aa: CASSLGQVTGELFF
j_gene: TRBJ2-2
v_gene: TRBV7-2

CDR3aa: CATSSGQTFSPLHF
j_gene: TRBJ1-6
v_gene: TRBV24-1

CDR3aa: CASSPHRTGELFF
j_gene: TRBJ2-2
v_gene: TRBV7-8

CDR3aa: CAIGIAYGEQFF
j_gene: TRBJ2-1
v_gene: TRBV10-3

CDR3aa: CASSLAGTGGSQPQHF
j_gene: TRBJ1-5
v_gene: TRBV28

CDR3aa: CASSVALPQRDLADTQYF
j_gene: TRBJ2-3
v_gene: TRBV9

CDR3aa: CASSQTSRQDYGYTF
j_gene: TRBJ1-2
v_gene: TRBV4-1

CDR3aa: CAARGFPYNEQFF
j_gene: TRBJ2-1
v_gene: TRBV28

CDR3aa: CASSPGTGYHQPQHF
j_gene: TRBJ1-5
v_gene: TRBV6-2/TRBV6-3

CDR3aa: CASSLASGGLGNQPQHF
j_gene: TRBJ1-5
v_gene: TRBV7-2